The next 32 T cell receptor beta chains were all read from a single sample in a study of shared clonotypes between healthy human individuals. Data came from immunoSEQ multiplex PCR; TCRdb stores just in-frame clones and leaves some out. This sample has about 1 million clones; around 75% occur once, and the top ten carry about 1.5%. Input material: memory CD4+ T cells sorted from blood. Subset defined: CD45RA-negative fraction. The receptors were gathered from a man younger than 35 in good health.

The CDR3 loop reads CATSRAFGANEKLFF. In DNA form, the CDR3 reads TGTGCCACCAGCAGAGCCTTCGGGGCTAATGAAAAACTGTTTTTT. This chain uses TRBV15 with TRBJ1-4; no definite D call. Trimming cost V 1 base and J 3 bases, with 9 bases left between them. Germline V CDR1 and CDR2: LNHNV, YYDKDF (reference sequence). This CDR3 contains 15 residues.

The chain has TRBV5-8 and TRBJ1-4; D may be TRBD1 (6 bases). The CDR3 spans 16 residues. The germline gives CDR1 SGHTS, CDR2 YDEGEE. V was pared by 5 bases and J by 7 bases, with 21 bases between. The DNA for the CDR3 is TGTGCCAGCAGATCTGACAGGTCCTTTAGTGGTGAAAAACTGTTTTTT. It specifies CASRSDRSFSGEKLFF. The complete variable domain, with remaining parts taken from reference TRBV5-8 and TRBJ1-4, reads EAGVTQSPTHLIKTRGQQATLRCSPISGHTSVYWYQQALGLGLQFLLWYDEGEERNRGNFPPRFSGRQFPNYSSELNVNALELEDSALYLCASRSDRSFSGEKLFFGSGTQLSVL.

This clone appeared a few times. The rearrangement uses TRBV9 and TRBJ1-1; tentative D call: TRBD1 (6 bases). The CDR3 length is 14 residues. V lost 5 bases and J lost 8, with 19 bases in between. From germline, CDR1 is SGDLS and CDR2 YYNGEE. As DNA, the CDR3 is TGTGCCAGCAGGAAAGGGGACACAAGAGACGAAGCTTTCTTT. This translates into CASRKGDTRDEAFF.

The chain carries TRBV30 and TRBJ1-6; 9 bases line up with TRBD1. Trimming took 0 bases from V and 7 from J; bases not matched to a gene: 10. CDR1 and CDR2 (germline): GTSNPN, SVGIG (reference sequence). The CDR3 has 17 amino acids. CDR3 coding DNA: TGTGCCTGGAGTGTCCGGGACAGGGTCGGGGAAAATTCACCCCTCCACTTT. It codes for CAWSVRDRVGENSPLHF.

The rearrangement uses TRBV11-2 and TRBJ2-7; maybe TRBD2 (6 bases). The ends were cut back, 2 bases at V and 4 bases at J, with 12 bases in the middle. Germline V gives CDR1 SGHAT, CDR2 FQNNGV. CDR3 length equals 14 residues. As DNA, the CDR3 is TGTGCCAGCAGCTTAATTGGGGGGACTTACGAGCAGTACTTC. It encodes CASSLIGGTYEQYF.

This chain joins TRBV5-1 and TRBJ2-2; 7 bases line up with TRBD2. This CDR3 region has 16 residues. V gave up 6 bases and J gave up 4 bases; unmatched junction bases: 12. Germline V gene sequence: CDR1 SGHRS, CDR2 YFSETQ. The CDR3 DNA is TGCGCCAGCATTCTGGGGCTAGCGGAGGGCACCGGGGAGCTGTTTTTT. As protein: CASILGLAEGTGELFF.

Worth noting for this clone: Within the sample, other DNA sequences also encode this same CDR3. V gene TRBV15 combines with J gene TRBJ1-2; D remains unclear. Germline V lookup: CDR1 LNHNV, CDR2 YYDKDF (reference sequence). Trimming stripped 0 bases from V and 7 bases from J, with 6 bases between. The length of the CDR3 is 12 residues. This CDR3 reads CATSRDRGGYTF. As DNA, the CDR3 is TGTGCCACCAGCAGAGATCGCGGTGGCTACACCTTC.

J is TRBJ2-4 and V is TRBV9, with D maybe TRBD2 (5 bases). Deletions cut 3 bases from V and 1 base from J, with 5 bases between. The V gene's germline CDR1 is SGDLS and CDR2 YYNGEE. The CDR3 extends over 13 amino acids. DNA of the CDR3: TGTGCCAGCAGCGGGGAGGCCAAAAACATTCAGTACTTC. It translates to CASSGEAKNIQYF.

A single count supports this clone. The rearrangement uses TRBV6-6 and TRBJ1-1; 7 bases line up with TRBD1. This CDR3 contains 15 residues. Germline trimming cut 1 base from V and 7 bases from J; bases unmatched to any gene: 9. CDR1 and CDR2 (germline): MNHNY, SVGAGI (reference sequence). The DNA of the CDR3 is TGTGCCAGCAGTTACTTGGGACAGCTGTCAGTTGAAGCTTTCTTT. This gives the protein CASSYLGQLSVEAFF.

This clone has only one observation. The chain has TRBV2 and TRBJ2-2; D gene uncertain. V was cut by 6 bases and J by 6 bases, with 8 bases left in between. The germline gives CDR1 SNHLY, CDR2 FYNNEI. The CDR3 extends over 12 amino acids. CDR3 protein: CASRAAPGELFF. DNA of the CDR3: TGTGCCAGCAGGGCGGCTCCCGGGGAGCTGTTTTTT.

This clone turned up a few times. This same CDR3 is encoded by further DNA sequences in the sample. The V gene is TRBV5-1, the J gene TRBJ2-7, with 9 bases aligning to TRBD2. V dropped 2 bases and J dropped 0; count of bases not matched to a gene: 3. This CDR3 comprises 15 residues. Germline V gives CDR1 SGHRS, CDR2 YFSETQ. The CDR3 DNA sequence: TGCGCCAGCAGCTTTAGCGGGGGTAGCTCCTACGAGCAGTACTTC. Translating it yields CASSFSGGSSYEQYF.

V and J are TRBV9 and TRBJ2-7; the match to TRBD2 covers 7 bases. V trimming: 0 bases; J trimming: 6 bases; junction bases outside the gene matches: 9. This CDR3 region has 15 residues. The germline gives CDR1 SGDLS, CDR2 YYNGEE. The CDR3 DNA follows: TGTGCCAGCAGCGTAGCCGGGGGGTTGTTCTCCGAGCAGTACTTC. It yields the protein CASSVAGGLFSEQYF.

The CDR3 bases are TGTGCCAGCAGCTCTACTCGAGGTAGTTCACCCCTCCACTTT. This codes for CASSSTRGSSPLHF. This rearrangement joins TRBV11-1 to TRBJ1-6; D is unclear. Trimming took off 4 bases at V and 9 bases at J, with 13 bases between the two ends. The CDR3 loop spans 14 amino acids. In germline, CDR1 is SGHAT, CDR2 FQDESV (reference sequence).

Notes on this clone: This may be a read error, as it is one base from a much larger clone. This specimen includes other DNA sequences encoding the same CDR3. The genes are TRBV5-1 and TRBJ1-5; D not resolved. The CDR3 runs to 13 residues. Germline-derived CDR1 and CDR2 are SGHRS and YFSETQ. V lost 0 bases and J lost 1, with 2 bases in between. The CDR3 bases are TGCGCCAGCAGCTTGGGCAGCAATCAGCCCCAGCATTTT. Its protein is CASSLGSNQPQHF. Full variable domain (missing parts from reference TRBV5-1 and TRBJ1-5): KAGVTQTPRYLIKTRGQQVTLSCSPISGHRSVSWYQQTPGQGLQFLFEYFSETQRNKGNFPGRFSGRQFSNSRSEMNVSTLELGDSALYLCASSLGSNQPQHFGDGTRLSIL.

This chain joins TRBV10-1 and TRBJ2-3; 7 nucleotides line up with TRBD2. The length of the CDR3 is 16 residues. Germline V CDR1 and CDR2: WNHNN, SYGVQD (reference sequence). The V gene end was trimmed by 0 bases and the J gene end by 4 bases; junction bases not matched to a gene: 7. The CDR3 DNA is TGCGCCAGCAGTGAGTCGCTGGGCGGGGGAGCAGATACGCAGTATTTT. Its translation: CASSESLGGGADTQYF.

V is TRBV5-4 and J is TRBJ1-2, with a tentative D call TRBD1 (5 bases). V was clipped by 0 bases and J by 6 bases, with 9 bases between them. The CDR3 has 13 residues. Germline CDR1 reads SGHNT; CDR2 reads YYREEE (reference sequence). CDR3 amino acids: CASSLAGGDGYTF. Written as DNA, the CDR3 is TGTGCCAGCAGCTTGGCGGGGGGGGATGGCTACACCTTC.

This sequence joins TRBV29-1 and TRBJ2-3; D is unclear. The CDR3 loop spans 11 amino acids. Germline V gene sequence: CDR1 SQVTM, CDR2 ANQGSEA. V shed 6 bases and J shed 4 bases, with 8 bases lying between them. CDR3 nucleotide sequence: TGCAGCGTCCTCTTGGCAGATACGCAGTATTTT. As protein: CSVLLADTQYF.

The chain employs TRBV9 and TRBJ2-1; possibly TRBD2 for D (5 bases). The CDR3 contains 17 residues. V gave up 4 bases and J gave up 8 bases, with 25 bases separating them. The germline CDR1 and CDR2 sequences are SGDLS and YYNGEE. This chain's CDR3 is CASSISASRGVLDEQFF. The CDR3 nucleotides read TGTGCCAGCAGCATCAGCGCGAGCCGGGGAGTTCTTGATGAGCAGTTCTTC.

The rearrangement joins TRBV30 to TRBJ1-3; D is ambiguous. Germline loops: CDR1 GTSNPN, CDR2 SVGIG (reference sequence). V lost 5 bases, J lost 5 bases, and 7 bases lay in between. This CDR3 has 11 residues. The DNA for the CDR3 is TGTGCCTGGGAAAGTAGAAACACCATATATTTT. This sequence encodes CAWESRNTIYF.

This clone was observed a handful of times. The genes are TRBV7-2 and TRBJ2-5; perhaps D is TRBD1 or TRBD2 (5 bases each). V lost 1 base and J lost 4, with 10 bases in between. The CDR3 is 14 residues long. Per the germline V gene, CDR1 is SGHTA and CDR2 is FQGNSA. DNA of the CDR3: TGTGCCAGCAGCTTAGGGGGGAGCGGAGAGACCCAGTACTTC. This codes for CASSLGGSGETQYF.

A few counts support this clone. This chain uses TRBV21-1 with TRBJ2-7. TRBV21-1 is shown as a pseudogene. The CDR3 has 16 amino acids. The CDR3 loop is CASAVRGRNSSYEQYF. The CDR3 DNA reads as TGTGCCAGCGCAGTGAGGGGCAGGAACAGCTCCTACGAGCAGTACTTC.

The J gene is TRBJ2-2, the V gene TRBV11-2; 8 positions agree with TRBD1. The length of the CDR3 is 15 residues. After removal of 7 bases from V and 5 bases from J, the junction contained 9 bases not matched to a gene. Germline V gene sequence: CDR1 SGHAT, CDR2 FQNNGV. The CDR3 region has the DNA TGTGCCAGCACTCTGGACAGGGTTCAAACCGGGGAGCTGTTTTTT. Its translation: CASTLDRVQTGELFF.

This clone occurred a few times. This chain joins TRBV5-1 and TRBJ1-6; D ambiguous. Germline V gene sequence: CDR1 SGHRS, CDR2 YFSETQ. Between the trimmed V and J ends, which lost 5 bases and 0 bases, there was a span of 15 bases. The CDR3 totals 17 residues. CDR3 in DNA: TGCGCCAGCAGGGGTTTGAGTGGGTCCTCCTATAATTCACCCCTCCACTTT. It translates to CASRGLSGSSYNSPLHF.

The CDR3 bases are TGTGCCAGCAGCTTTGGACAAATAGGGGGCTACACCTTC. Its protein product is CASSFGQIGGYTF. J is TRBJ1-2 and V is TRBV14, with a possible D match to TRBD1 (5 bases). The ends were cut back, 5 bases at V and 8 bases at J, with 15 bases in the middle. CDR1 is SGHDN, CDR2 FVKESK, per germline. The CDR3 has 13 residues.

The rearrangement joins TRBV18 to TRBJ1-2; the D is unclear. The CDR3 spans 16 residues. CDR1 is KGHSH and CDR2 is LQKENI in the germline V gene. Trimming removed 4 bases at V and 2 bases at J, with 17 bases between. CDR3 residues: CASSQGINGGNYGYTF. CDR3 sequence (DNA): TGTGCCAGCTCACAAGGGATCAACGGAGGCAACTATGGCTACACCTTC.

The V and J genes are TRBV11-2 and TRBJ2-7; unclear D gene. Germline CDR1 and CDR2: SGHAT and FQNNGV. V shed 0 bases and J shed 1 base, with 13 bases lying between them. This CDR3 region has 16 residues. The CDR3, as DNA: TGTGCCAGCAGCTTAGATGTGTCGCAGATTTCCTACGAGCAGTACTTC. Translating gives CASSLDVSQISYEQYF.

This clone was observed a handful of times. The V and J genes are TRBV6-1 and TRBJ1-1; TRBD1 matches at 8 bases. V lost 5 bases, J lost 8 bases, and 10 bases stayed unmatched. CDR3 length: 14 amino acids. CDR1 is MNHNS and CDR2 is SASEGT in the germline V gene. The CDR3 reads CASSLRGQGSEAFF. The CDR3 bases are TGTGCCAGCAGTCTACGTGGACAGGGTTCAGAAGCTTTCTTT.

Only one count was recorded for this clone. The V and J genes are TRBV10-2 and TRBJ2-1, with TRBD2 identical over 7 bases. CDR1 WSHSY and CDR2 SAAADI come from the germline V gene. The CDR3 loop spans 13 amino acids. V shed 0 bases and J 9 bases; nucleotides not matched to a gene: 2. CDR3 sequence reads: CASSESGGGEQFF. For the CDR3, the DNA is TGCGCCAGCAGTGAGTCAGGCGGGGGTGAGCAGTTCTTC.

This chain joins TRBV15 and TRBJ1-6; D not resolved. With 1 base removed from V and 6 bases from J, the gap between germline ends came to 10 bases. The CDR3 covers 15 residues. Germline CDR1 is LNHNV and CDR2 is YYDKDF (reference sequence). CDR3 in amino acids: CATSRVARINSPLHF. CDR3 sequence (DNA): TGTGCCACCAGCAGAGTCGCACGGATTAATTCACCCCTCCACTTT. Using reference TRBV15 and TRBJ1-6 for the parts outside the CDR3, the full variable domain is DAMVIQNPRYQVTQFGKPVTLSCSQTLNHNVMYWYQQKSSQAPKLLFHYYDKDFNNEADTPDNFQSRRPNTSFCFLDIRSPGLGDTAMYLCATSRVARINSPLHFGNGTRLTVT.

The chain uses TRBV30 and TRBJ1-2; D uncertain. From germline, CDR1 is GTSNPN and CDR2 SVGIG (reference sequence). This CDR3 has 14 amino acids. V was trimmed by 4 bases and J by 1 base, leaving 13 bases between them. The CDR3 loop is CAWTPGGFNYGYTF. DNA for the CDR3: TGTGCCTGGACACCGGGAGGATTTAACTATGGCTACACCTTC.

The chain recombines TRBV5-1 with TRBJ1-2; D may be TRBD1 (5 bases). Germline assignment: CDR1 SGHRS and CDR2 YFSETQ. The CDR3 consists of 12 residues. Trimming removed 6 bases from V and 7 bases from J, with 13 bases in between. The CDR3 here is CASTGGDAGYTF. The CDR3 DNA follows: TGCGCCAGCACTGGCGGGGACGCTGGCTACACCTTC.

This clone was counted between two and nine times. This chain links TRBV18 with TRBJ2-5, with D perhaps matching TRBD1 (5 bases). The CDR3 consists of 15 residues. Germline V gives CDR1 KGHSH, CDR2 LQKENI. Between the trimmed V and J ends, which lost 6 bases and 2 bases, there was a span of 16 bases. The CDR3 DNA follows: TGTGCCAGCTCCCGTCTATCAGGGCCACAAGAGACCCAGTACTTC. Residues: CASSRLSGPQETQYF.